This T cell receptor (beta chain) was observed in a study of blood T cell repertoires in COVID-19. Study information: The United States, Italy and Spain supplied acute and convalescent COVID-19 samples.

Only in-frame clones appear in the TCRdb table, and some are missing; sequencing was by immunoSEQ multiplex PCR. Of around 93,000 clones detected, about 81% appear once; the ten largest clones hold 4.1%. This clone has only a few counts. Trimming cost V 4 bases and J 7 bases, with 14 bases left between them. CDR1 is MNHEY, CDR2 SVGAGI, per germline. This CDR3 contains 15 residues. The clonotype originates from a man in his 60s with acute or convalescent COVID-19. Specimen: peripheral blood. The gene calls are TRBV6-5 and TRBJ1-6; perhaps TRBD1 as D (5 bases). The CDR3 protein is CASSSGEGRNSPLHF. Written as DNA, the CDR3 is TGTGCCAGCAGTTCCGGTGAGGGGAGGAATTCACCCCTCCACTTT.